The entry below gives a single T cell receptor (beta chain) sequence along with its context. The data belong to a study of blood T cell repertoires in COVID-19. CDR3 length: 14 amino acids. In germline, CDR1 is SGHRS, CDR2 YFSETQ. The junction had 6 bases not matched to a gene; V was cut back by 1 base and J by 10 bases. Clones were read by immunoSEQ multiplex PCR, and TCRdb kept only the in-frame ones, dropping some. The sample shows around 300,000 clones, roughly nine tenths of them seen only once. The chain combines TRBV5-1 with TRBJ2-7; 12 bases fit TRBD2. This clonotype was obtained from a woman aged 18-29 years who had recovered from COVID-19. The sample consisted of PBMCs or T cells enriched from blood (not recorded which). The CDR3 nucleotides are TGCGCCAGCAGCTTGACTAGCGGGGGGCGTTTTCAGTACTTC. Translating gives CASSLTSGGRFQYF.